The rows below give T cell receptor beta chains drawn from one sample of a study of blood T cell repertoires in COVID-19. Sequenced by immunoSEQ multiplex PCR; TCRdb stores in-frame clones only, minus some. Among about 77,000 clones, more than 90% were seen once, and the ten largest hold about 15%. The sequencing sample was made of peripheral blood. Source of these receptors: a woman older than 75 with active or convalescent COVID-19. The CDR3 runs from the conserved cysteine through the conserved F or W.

v_gene: TRBV9
j_gene: TRBJ2-5
CDR3aa: CASSVGASGAPRETQYF

v_gene: TRBV19
j_gene: TRBJ1-1
CDR3aa: CASSIRDSTMNTEAFF

v_gene: TRBV28
j_gene: TRBJ2-7
CDR3aa: CASTNAGTGAYEQYF

v_gene: TRBV3-1/TRBV3-2
j_gene: TRBJ1-2
CDR3aa: CASSETGTYGYTF

v_gene: TRBV9
j_gene: TRBJ2-7
CDR3aa: CASSVELDTTYEQYF

v_gene: TRBV6-5
j_gene: TRBJ1-1
CDR3aa: CASSFEGARRTEAFF

v_gene: TRBV9
j_gene: TRBJ1-5
CDR3aa: CASSSHGGQPQHF

v_gene: TRBV7-2
j_gene: TRBJ2-1
CDR3aa: CASSLERGYNEQFF

v_gene: TRBV24-1
j_gene: TRBJ2-3
CDR3aa: CATSDTGQGETTDTQYF

v_gene: TRBV19
j_gene: TRBJ1-1
CDR3aa: CASSPVPQGWRGSEAFF

v_gene: TRBV5-4
j_gene: TRBJ1-2
CDR3aa: CASSFTGTMGYTF

v_gene: TRBV4-3
j_gene: TRBJ1-3
CDR3aa: CASSRVQGAGNTIYF

v_gene: TRBV6-5
j_gene: TRBJ2-7
CDR3aa: CASRAQGAVYEQYF

v_gene: TRBV19
j_gene: TRBJ2-6
CDR3aa: CASSTGGSGANVLTF

v_gene: TRBV30
j_gene: TRBJ2-7
CDR3aa: CAWSGGLSSYEQYF

v_gene: TRBV11-2
j_gene: TRBJ2-7
CDR3aa: CASSLGGGVNEQYF

v_gene: TRBV4-2
j_gene: TRBJ1-5
CDR3aa: CASSPGVRGHQPQHF

v_gene: TRBV7-8
j_gene: TRBJ2-5
CDR3aa: CASSLSPGQETQYF

v_gene: TRBV5-1
j_gene: TRBJ2-2
CDR3aa: CASSYNSGELFF

v_gene: TRBV6-1
j_gene: TRBJ1-6
CDR3aa: CASSEEQGVNSPLHF

v_gene: TRBV27
j_gene: TRBJ2-2
CDR3aa: CASSPQPSLATGELFF

v_gene: TRBV3-1/TRBV3-2
j_gene: TRBJ1-2
CDR3aa: CASSQDHGNSQGGYTF

v_gene: TRBV2
j_gene: TRBJ1-2
CDR3aa: CASKRIAGPNYGYTF

v_gene: TRBV30
j_gene: TRBJ1-1
CDR3aa: CACDITGSEAFF

v_gene: TRBV10-3
j_gene: TRBJ2-1
CDR3aa: CAISDEAGGGNEQFF

v_gene: TRBV7-2
j_gene: TRBJ1-2
CDR3aa: CASSLKSGTIYGYTF

v_gene: TRBV18
j_gene: TRBJ1-3
CDR3aa: CASSPSQSSGNTIYF

v_gene: TRBV6-2/TRBV6-3
j_gene: TRBJ2-1
CDR3aa: CASSPYNEQFF

v_gene: TRBV19
j_gene: TRBJ1-3
CDR3aa: CASSIDRGSGNTIYF

v_gene: TRBV11-2
j_gene: TRBJ2-7
CDR3aa: CASSLLVRGTHEQYF

v_gene: TRBV2
j_gene: TRBJ1-1
CDR3aa: CASSVQGLNTEAFF

v_gene: TRBV18
j_gene: TRBJ1-5
CDR3aa: CASSPDRGRNQPQHF

v_gene: TRBV7-3
j_gene: TRBJ1-6
CDR3aa: CASSLDLGADSPLHF

v_gene: TRBV5-4
j_gene: TRBJ2-7
CDR3aa: CASSHPGTGVGEQYF

v_gene: TRBV5-4
j_gene: TRBJ2-2
CDR3aa: CASSLAAGGLGGELFF

v_gene: TRBV5-1
j_gene: TRBJ2-5
CDR3aa: CASSLGLKSGETQYF

v_gene: TRBV10-3
j_gene: TRBJ2-7
CDR3aa: CAISGLAGFQDEQYF

v_gene: TRBV5-1
j_gene: TRBJ1-2
CDR3aa: CASSSGSGSGYGYTF

v_gene: TRBV7-9
j_gene: TRBJ1-5
CDR3aa: CASSLMEQPQHF

v_gene: TRBV10-1
j_gene: TRBJ1-6
CDR3aa: CASKGPGMKVSPLHF

v_gene: TRBV4-1
j_gene: TRBJ2-1
CDR3aa: CASSQDTVSYNEQFF

v_gene: TRBV27
j_gene: TRBJ2-7
CDR3aa: CASGEPGDYEQYF

v_gene: TRBV6-5
j_gene: TRBJ1-4
CDR3aa: CASSYSRQLNEKLFF

v_gene: TRBV7-2
j_gene: TRBJ1-1
CDR3aa: CASSLRWDRVNTEAFF

v_gene: TRBV27
j_gene: TRBJ1-1
CDR3aa: CASKYRGNTEAFF

v_gene: TRBV9
j_gene: TRBJ1-2
CDR3aa: CASSSRTGTRAGYTF

v_gene: TRBV7-2
j_gene: TRBJ2-3
CDR3aa: CASSLTSGADTQYF

v_gene: TRBV2
j_gene: TRBJ1-5
CDR3aa: CASSNQGNQPQHF

v_gene: TRBV6-2/TRBV6-3
j_gene: TRBJ1-2
CDR3aa: CASSSAGYGYTF

v_gene: TRBV28
j_gene: TRBJ2-7
CDR3aa: CASSTTGNEQYF

v_gene: TRBV18
j_gene: TRBJ2-5
CDR3aa: CASSPVRLGPRVSETQYF

v_gene: TRBV18
j_gene: TRBJ2-5
CDR3aa: CASSPFPTAGRYQETQYF

v_gene: TRBV2
j_gene: TRBJ2-7
CDR3aa: CASSDGARNYEQYF

v_gene: TRBV3-1/TRBV3-2
j_gene: TRBJ2-7
CDR3aa: CASSQVNGYEQYF

v_gene: TRBV5-6
j_gene: TRBJ1-1
CDR3aa: CASSLEQMNTEAFF

v_gene: TRBV27
j_gene: TRBJ2-7
CDR3aa: CASSTRTSGGPPYEQYF

v_gene: TRBV6-5
j_gene: TRBJ1-1
CDR3aa: CASRIRGMNTEAFF

v_gene: TRBV11-3
j_gene: TRBJ2-1
CDR3aa: CASSLSLIDNEQFF

v_gene: TRBV9
j_gene: TRBJ2-3
CDR3aa: CASSGQGSGGSGDTQYF